The 27 T cell receptor beta chains presented below share a single source sample, sequenced in a study of blood T cell repertoires in COVID-19. Sequencing was performed with immunoSEQ multiplex PCR; in TCRdb, only in-frame clones are kept and a portion is missing. The sample comprises roughly 100,000 clones, nearly 90% of which are singletons, and 2% to 2.5% rests with the top ten. Sequenced input: peripheral blood. The source is a man aged 50 or older with active COVID-19.

The chain recombines TRBV12-3 or TRBV12-4 with TRBJ2-1; perhaps TRBD1 as D (6 bases). CDR3 length: 13 amino acids. The V and J ends lost 6 bases and 4 bases respectively, with 10 bases between them. CDR3 region: CASRRGQYNEQFF. The CDR3 DNA reads as TGTGCCAGCAGACGAGGACAGTACAATGAGCAGTTCTTC.

V gene TRBV3-1 (or the pseudogene TRBV3-2) combines with J gene TRBJ2-5; D may be TRBD2 (5 bases). This CDR3 is built from 15 residues. Trimming stripped 3 bases from V and 4 bases from J, with 15 bases between. The germline CDR1 and CDR2 sequences are LGHDT and YNNKEL (reference sequence). The CDR3 sequence: CASSQLLVSGETQYF. CDR3 sequence (DNA): TGTGCCAGCAGCCAGCTACTAGTATCGGGAGAGACCCAGTACTTC.

The rearrangement joins TRBV7-8 to TRBJ2-2, with 9 nucleotides matching TRBD2. CDR3 length equals 16 residues. Losses at the gene ends were 6 bases for V and 0 bases for J; bases not matched to a gene: 5. Germline CDR1 reads SGHVS; CDR2 reads FQNEAQ. This CDR3 reads CASRFLAGTNTGELFF. The CDR3 nucleotides read TGTGCCAGCAGATTCCTAGCGGGGACGAACACCGGGGAGCTGTTTTTT.

The J gene is TRBJ2-1, the V gene TRBV2; 8 bases line up with TRBD1. Per germline, CDR1 SNHLY and CDR2 FYNNEI. Trimming took 6 bases from V and 3 from J; bases not matched to a gene: 7. CDR3 length: 15 residues. The CDR3 nucleotides read TGTGCCAGCAGGGGGTGGGGGACAGGCTACAATGAGCAGTTCTTC. Amino acid sequence: CASRGWGTGYNEQFF.

The chain employs TRBV9 and TRBJ2-2; 8 positions agree with TRBD1. This CDR3 has 15 residues. Looked up from germline, CDR1 is SGDLS and CDR2 is YYNGEE. J gave up 5 bases and V 5 bases, and 8 bases lay outside the gene matches. The CDR3 nucleotides are TGTGCCAGCAGTTCTACGACAGGGGTTACCGGGGAGCTGTTTTTT. It is translated as CASSSTTGVTGELFF.

In DNA form, the CDR3 reads TGTGCCATCAGTGACCGGGACAGTACCTACAATGAGCAGTTCTTC. Protein sequence: CAISDRDSTYNEQFF. This rearrangement joins TRBV10-3 to TRBJ2-1, with 7 nucleotides matching TRBD1. The CDR3 is made up of 15 amino acids. Per germline, CDR1 ENHRY and CDR2 SYGVKD. V was pared by 3 bases and J by 2 bases, with 4 bases of the junction left unmatched.

The chain joins TRBV2 to TRBJ1-2; 9 bases agree with TRBD1. The V segment lost 7 bases and the J segment 1 base; nucleotides outside the gene matches: 10. Germline CDR1 is SNHLY and CDR2 is FYNNEI. There are 16 residues in the CDR3. CDR3 bases: TGTGCCAGCACCACGTCCGACAGGGGGGTTAACTATGGCTACACCTTC. Translated, it gives CASTTSDRGVNYGYTF.

The chain uses TRBV5-1 and TRBJ2-1; the match to TRBD2 covers 8 bases. V shed 2 bases and J 7 bases; nucleotides not matched to a gene: 5. This CDR3 is built from 14 residues. CDR1 SGHRS and CDR2 YFSETQ come from the germline V gene. The DNA for the CDR3 is TGCGCCAGCAGCTTCACGGGGGGGACGAATGAGCAGTTCTTC. Translated: CASSFTGGTNEQFF.

The chain joins TRBV2 to TRBJ1-1, with D perhaps TRBD1 (6 bases). CDR3 size: 12 residues. Germline V gives CDR1 SNHLY, CDR2 FYNNEI. Trimming cost V 5 bases and J 7 bases, with 11 bases left between them. The CDR3 is CASSRTDREAFF. The DNA for the CDR3 is TGTGCCAGCAGTAGGACAGATCGTGAAGCTTTCTTT.

This clone appeared once. V usage is TRBV11-2 and J usage is TRBJ2-3; no clear D gene. Germline assignment: CDR1 SGHAT and CDR2 FQNNGV. V lost 4 bases, J lost 9 bases, and 8 bases lay in between. The CDR3 is made up of 11 amino acids. The DNA for the CDR3 is TGTGCCAGCAGCTCCGCCGGGACGCAGTATTTT. Translating it yields CASSSAGTQYF.

The genes are TRBV7-2 and TRBJ1-1; TRBD1 is a possible D gene (5 bases). CDR1 and CDR2 (germline): SGHTA, FQGNSA. CDR3 length: 13 residues. V was pared by 8 bases and J by 3 bases, with 13 bases between. This CDR3 reads CASGRGGDTEAFF. The CDR3 nucleotides read TGTGCCAGCGGCCGGGGGGGAGACACTGAAGCTTTCTTT.

This chain joins TRBV24-1 and TRBJ2-5; the D is unclear. Trimming stripped 3 bases from V and 5 bases from J, with 15 bases between. CDR1 KGHDR and CDR2 SFDVKD come from the germline V gene. CDR3 length: 15 residues. The CDR3: CATSDAASVGETQYF. The CDR3, as DNA: TGTGCCACCAGTGATGCTGCCAGCGTTGGGGAGACCCAGTACTTC.

The chain couples TRBV4-3 to TRBJ2-5; the match to TRBD2 covers 12 bases. The V segment lost 0 bases and the J segment 5 bases; nucleotides outside the gene matches: 1. The CDR3 is 15 amino acids. CDR1 and CDR2 (germline): LGHNA, YSLEER. The CDR3 region is CASSQEGTSGETQYF. The CDR3 nucleotides are TGCGCCAGCAGCCAAGAAGGGACTAGCGGGGAGACCCAGTACTTC.

The V gene is TRBV5-6, the J gene TRBJ2-3; D perhaps matches TRBD1 (5 bases). Trimming took off 5 bases at V and 5 bases at J, with 21 bases between the two ends. CDR3 length: 16 residues. Per the germline V gene, CDR1 is SGHDT and CDR2 is YYEEEE. The CDR3 nucleotides read TGTGCCAGCAGAATGAGTAGGCAGGGAAGGGAAGATACGCAGTATTTT. Translation: CASRMSRQGREDTQYF.

The genes are TRBV6-2 or TRBV6-3 and TRBJ1-2; 8 bases map to TRBD1. Germline CDR1 is MNHEY and CDR2 is SVGEGT. V lost 5 bases and J lost 5; bases outside the gene matches: 4. This CDR3 contains 13 residues. The CDR3 sequence is CASSGQGHYGYTF. CDR3 sequence (DNA): TGTGCCAGCAGTGGACAGGGCCATTATGGCTACACCTTC.

The V and J genes are TRBV7-2 and TRBJ2-7; TRBD1 matches 10 bases. Trimming removed 5 bases from V and 2 bases from J; junction bases left unmatched: 3. This CDR3 has 14 residues. CDR1 SGHTA and CDR2 FQGNSA come from the germline V gene. The CDR3 here is CASSLDRGPYEQYF. In nucleotides, the CDR3 is TGTGCCAGCAGCCTAGACAGGGGGCCCTACGAGCAGTACTTC.

The genes are TRBV5-1 and TRBJ1-6, with 10 positions matching TRBD1. J gave up 7 bases and V 6 bases, and 13 bases lay outside the gene matches. Germline lookup yields CDR1 SGHRS and CDR2 YFSETQ. This CDR3 is 17 amino acids long. The DNA for the CDR3 is TGCGCCAGCACGCGACAGGGGGCATTCCTCGTAAATTCACCCCTCCACTTT. This translates into CASTRQGAFLVNSPLHF.

The J gene is TRBJ1-2, the V gene TRBV27; maybe TRBD1 (5 bases). V dropped 5 bases and J dropped 1 base, with 14 bases sitting between them. This CDR3 is built from 15 residues. Germline loops: CDR1 MNHEY, CDR2 SMNVEV (reference sequence). The CDR3 DNA sequence: TGTGCCAGCAGTCGGTTGCAGGACATTAACTATGGCTACACCTTC. Translated: CASSRLQDINYGYTF.

In this sample, this clone turned up once. The rearrangement joins TRBV7-2 to TRBJ1-4; TRBD1 matches 8 bases. V shed 5 bases, J shed 0 bases, and the junction held 8 bases outside the gene matches. The germline V gene encodes CDR1 SGHTA and CDR2 FQGNSA. The CDR3 totals 17 residues. DNA for the CDR3: TGTGCCAGCAGCGCCCGACAGGGGCGTGCAACTAATGAAAAACTGTTTTTT. Translated, it gives CASSARQGRATNEKLFF.

A single count supports this clone. The J gene is TRBJ1-5, the V gene TRBV18; maybe TRBD1 (6 bases). Germline V gene sequence: CDR1 KGHSH, CDR2 LQKENI. The V end was cut by 3 bases, the J end by 7 bases, with 16 bases between. The CDR3 is 15 amino acids. CDR3 bases: TGTGCCAGCTCACCGGGGAAAGGCAGGGGCCAGCCCCAGCATTTT. Amino acids: CASSPGKGRGQPQHF. Based on the CDR3 plus reference TRBV18 and TRBJ1-5, the full variable domain is NAGVMQNPRHLVRRRGQEARLRCSPMKGHSHVYWYRQLPEEGLKFMVYLQKENIIDESGMPKERFSAEFPKEGPSILRIQQVVRGDSAAYFCASSPGKGRGQPQHFGDGTRLSIL.

On this clone itself: Distinct nucleotide sequences in the sample also encode this CDR3. The chain combines TRBV2 with TRBJ2-7; D is unresolved. V dropped 6 bases and J dropped 4 bases, with 7 bases sitting between them. Germline V lookup: CDR1 SNHLY, CDR2 FYNNEI. The CDR3 totals 11 residues. The CDR3 protein is CASSPTYEQYF. In DNA form, the CDR3 reads TGTGCCAGCAGCCCCACTTACGAGCAGTACTTC.

This CDR3 is CASSLGLLIGTEAFF. CDR3 DNA sequence: TGTGCCAGCAGCTTAGGACTCCTGATCGGCACTGAAGCTTTCTTT. The chain is built from TRBV7-2 and TRBJ1-1; unclear D gene. CDR3 length: 15 amino acids. V lost 1 base, J lost 4 bases, and 13 bases lay in between. The germline CDR1 and CDR2 sequences are SGHTA and FQGNSA.

This chain connects TRBV5-5 to TRBJ2-3; TRBD2 matches at 12 bases. The CDR3 runs 16 residues. CDR1 is SGHKS, CDR2 YYEKEE, per germline (reference sequence). Unmatched junction bases numbered 8, after V lost 4 bases and J lost 5 bases. The CDR3 loop reads CASSRTSGEVRDTQYF. CDR3 DNA: TGTGCCAGCAGCCGGACTAGCGGGGAAGTAAGAGATACGCAGTATTTT.

The genes are TRBV6-6 and TRBJ2-1; 12 positions agree with TRBD2. The CDR3 has 16 amino acids. Trimming removed 2 bases from V and 6 bases from J; junction bases left unmatched: 5. The germline V gene encodes CDR1 MNHNY and CDR2 SVGAGI (reference sequence). The CDR3: CASSYPTSGGSNEQFF. CDR3 bases: TGTGCCAGCAGTTACCCGACTAGCGGGGGATCCAATGAGCAGTTCTTC.

This clone was found a few times. This sequence joins TRBV19 and TRBJ2-7; no clear D. CDR3 length: 13 amino acids. Trimming pared 1 base from V and 0 bases from J, leaving 4 bases between. CDR1 LNHDA and CDR2 SQIVND come from the germline V gene (reference sequence). In nucleotides, the CDR3 is TGTGCCAGTAGTATAGGAGACTCCTACGAGCAGTACTTC. Encoded protein: CASSIGDSYEQYF.

The chain couples TRBV6-6 to TRBJ2-5, with TRBD1 matching over 12 bases. The CDR3 sequence is 20 residues long. J gave up 4 bases and V 5 bases, and 20 bases lay outside the gene matches. Germline V gene lookup returns CDR1 MNHNY and CDR2 SVGAGI (reference sequence). The CDR3 nucleotides are TGTGCCAGCAGTCCCCCAAGGGGGAATTGGGACAGGGGGCGCGGAGAGACCCAGTACTTC. Protein product: CASSPPRGNWDRGRGETQYF.

J is TRBJ2-7 and V is TRBV25-1; 7 bases map to TRBD1. Trimming at V came to 8 bases and at J to 4 bases, leaving 2 bases not matched to a gene. The CDR3 sequence is 11 residues long. Germline loops: CDR1 MGHDK, CDR2 SYGVNS. CDR3 bases: TGTGCCAGCGGCAGGGGGTACGAGCAGTACTTC. Protein product: CASGRGYEQYF.